The rows below give T cell receptor beta chains drawn from one sample of a study of T cell responses to AZD1222 COVID-19 vaccine. Profiled with immunoSEQ multiplex PCR; TCRdb holds only in-frame clones, not every one. The table lists some 180,000 clones, roughly 92% of them singletons. This specimen consisted of peripheral blood, obtained on day 0 of AZD1222 vaccination. Receptors were obtained from an adult in good health. The CDR3 runs from the conserved cysteine through the conserved F or W.

length: 13; V: TRBV5-1; J: TRBJ1-4; CDR3: CASRAGGGEKLFF
length: 15; V: TRBV2; J: TRBJ1-4; CDR3: CASSVTGTTNEKLFF
length: 15; V: TRBV7-2; J: TRBJ1-2; CDR3: CASSFRTDPGYGYTF
length: 14; V: TRBV7-2; J: TRBJ2-1; CDR3: CASSLRRSYNEQFF
length: 15; V: TRBV29-1; J: TRBJ2-1; CDR3: CSAEGVSGAYNEQFF
length: 15; V: TRBV4-1; J: TRBJ1-2; CDR3: CASSQPTGRNYGYTF
length: 11; V: TRBV6-5; J: TRBJ2-5; CDR3: CASLLGRAQYF
length: 16; V: TRBV3-1/TRBV3-2; J: TRBJ1-6; CDR3: CASSQDLGTPNSPLHF
length: 14; V: TRBV7-9; J: TRBJ2-5; CDR3: CASSSERYQETQYF
length: 14; V: TRBV3-1/TRBV3-2; J: TRBJ1-5; CDR3: CASSGGSGNQPQHF
length: 12; V: TRBV30; J: TRBJ2-7; CDR3: CACPGQHYEQYF
length: 11; V: TRBV19; J: TRBJ1-5; CDR3: CASSAMGPQHF
length: 14; V: TRBV24-1; J: TRBJ1-5; CDR3: CATSDLSRDTGEHF
length: 13; V: TRBV11-3; J: TRBJ1-1; CDR3: CASSQGTNTEAFF
length: 16; V: TRBV10-1; J: TRBJ1-1; CDR3: CASSETRRGMNTEAFF
length: 13; V: TRBV7-9; J: TRBJ2-3; CDR3: CASNGGGTDTQYF
length: 17; V: TRBV9; J: TRBJ1-2; CDR3: CASSAIRGGQSNYGYTF
length: 12; V: TRBV27; J: TRBJ2-3; CDR3: CASSVGTDTQYF
length: 13; V: TRBV2; J: TRBJ1-2; CDR3: CATRGTGNYGYTF
length: 10; V: TRBV30; J: TRBJ1-1; CDR3: CAWQRTKAFF
length: 13; V: TRBV12-3/TRBV12-4; J: TRBJ1-1; CDR3: CASSLPDQEEAFF
length: 13; V: TRBV5-1; J: TRBJ1-1; CDR3: CASRRGSDTEAFF
length: 17; V: TRBV5-4; J: TRBJ2-1; CDR3: CASSLGAGTGVYNEQFF
length: 16; V: TRBV19; J: TRBJ2-1; CDR3: CASSKGGGRGLDEQFF
length: 14; V: TRBV7-9; J: TRBJ1-6; CDR3: CASSPTGDDSPLHF
length: 14; V: TRBV25-1; J: TRBJ1-2; CDR3: CASSVSGEHYGYTF
length: 15; V: TRBV6-6; J: TRBJ1-1; CDR3: CASSNRQGANTEAFF
length: 15; V: TRBV10-3; J: TRBJ2-6; CDR3: CAISPGEAGANVLTF
length: 14; V: TRBV7-9; J: TRBJ1-3; CDR3: CASSHPGAGNTIYF
length: 13; V: TRBV30; J: TRBJ1-5; CDR3: CAWATGPDQPQHF
length: 15; V: TRBV13; J: TRBJ2-1; CDR3: CASSSRESPGNEQFF
length: 15; V: TRBV3-1/TRBV3-2; J: TRBJ1-1; CDR3: CASSQEGPYGTEAFF
length: 14; V: TRBV15; J: TRBJ1-4; CDR3: CATSRDNGDEKLFF
length: 19; V: TRBV3-1/TRBV3-2; J: TRBJ1-2; CDR3: CASSQDVGQGWANNYGYTF
length: 12; V: TRBV10-1; J: TRBJ2-3; CDR3: CASSGGVDTQYF
length: 17; V: TRBV10-3; J: TRBJ1-5; CDR3: CASSPGLGQSANQPQHF
length: 15; V: TRBV7-3; J: TRBJ1-2; CDR3: CASSLTSTGNYGYTF
length: 13; V: TRBV4-1; J: TRBJ1-1; CDR3: CASSHGGDTEAFF
length: 12; V: TRBV7-2; J: TRBJ1-1; CDR3: CASSRTETEAFF
length: 15; V: TRBV19; J: TRBJ2-7; CDR3: CATQQGASGSYEQYF
length: 14; V: TRBV6-5; J: TRBJ1-1; CDR3: CASSYSEAHNKAFF
length: 15; V: TRBV21-1; J: TRBJ2-1; CDR3: CASSKTRGQYNEQFF
length: 16; V: TRBV10-3; J: TRBJ2-2; CDR3: CAISSIGPVNTGELFF
length: 12; V: TRBV18; J: TRBJ2-1; CDR3: CASSSRGDEQFF
length: 15; V: TRBV6-5; J: TRBJ2-7; CDR3: CASRTRTGSSYEQYF
length: 13; V: TRBV6-6; J: TRBJ1-1; CDR3: CASSLLLNTEAFF
length: 13; V: TRBV11-3; J: TRBJ2-3; CDR3: CASSENQRTTQYF
length: 15; V: TRBV7-2; J: TRBJ2-1; CDR3: CASSSDRGGRDEQFF
length: 16; V: TRBV29-1; J: TRBJ2-3; CDR3: CSVEGLAHLHTDTQYF
length: 11; V: TRBV27; J: TRBJ1-5; CDR3: CASSFYQPQHF
length: 14; V: TRBV14; J: TRBJ2-6; CDR3: CASSRLSGANVLTF
length: 13; V: TRBV3-1/TRBV3-2; J: TRBJ1-1; CDR3: CASSQATGAEAFF
length: 15; V: TRBV5-4; J: TRBJ1-3; CDR3: CASTLGGAGGNTIYF
length: 12; V: TRBV7-9; J: TRBJ2-1; CDR3: CASSLNLVEQFF
length: 16; V: TRBV4-1; J: TRBJ1-4; CDR3: CASSQARGSTNEKLFF
length: 15; V: TRBV6-5; J: TRBJ2-1; CDR3: CASTKLAGPLDEQFF
length: 14; V: TRBV11-1; J: TRBJ1-1; CDR3: CASSSRRLDTEAFF